Sequencing of this T cell receptor beta chain was carried out in a study of blood T cell repertoires in COVID-19. Whole-study context: The study drew acute and convalescent COVID-19 samples from the United States, Italy and Spain. Sources were T cells, B-cell-depleted T cells, or PBMCs; the material itself was cDNA or gDNA.

Participants, about 18 to 90 years old, spanned about 26 US areas. Allocation to cohorts depended on clinical history reported by the participants. The table came from immunoSEQ multiplex PCR; TCRdb's copy has only in-frame clones and leaves some out. The sample yields 160,000 or so clones, 80% to 90% seen once. The specimen was PBMCs or T cells enriched from blood (not recorded which). The TCR sequence derives from a man aged 50 to 59 who had recovered from COVID-19.

CDR3 nucleotide sequence: TGTGCCAGCAGGGAGAGCAGGGGTTCACCCCTCCACTTT. Encoded protein: CASRESRGSPLHF. The chain is built from TRBV6-5 and TRBJ1-6, with D tentatively TRBD1 (6 bases). The CDR3 totals 13 residues. V was clipped by 6 bases and J by 9 bases, with 12 bases between them. Germline lookup yields CDR1 MNHEY and CDR2 SVGAGI.